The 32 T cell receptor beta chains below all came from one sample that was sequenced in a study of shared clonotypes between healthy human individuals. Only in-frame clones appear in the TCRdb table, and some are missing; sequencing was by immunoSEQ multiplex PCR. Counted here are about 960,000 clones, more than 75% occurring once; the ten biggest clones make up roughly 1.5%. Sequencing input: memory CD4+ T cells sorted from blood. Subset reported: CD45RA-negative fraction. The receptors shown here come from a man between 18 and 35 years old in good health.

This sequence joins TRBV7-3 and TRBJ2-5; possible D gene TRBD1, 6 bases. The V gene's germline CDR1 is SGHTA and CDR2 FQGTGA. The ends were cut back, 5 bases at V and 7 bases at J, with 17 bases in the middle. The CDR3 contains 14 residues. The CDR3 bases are TGTGCCAGCAGCCCGGATGGGGGCGGGCGGACCCAGTACTTC. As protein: CASSPDGGGRTQYF. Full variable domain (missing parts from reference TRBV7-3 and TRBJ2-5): GAGVSQTPSNKVTEKGKYVELRCDPISGHTALYWYRQSLGQGPEFLIYFQGTGAADDSGLPNDRFFAVRPEGSVSTLKIQRTERGDSAVYLCASSPDGGGRTQYFGPGTRLLVL.

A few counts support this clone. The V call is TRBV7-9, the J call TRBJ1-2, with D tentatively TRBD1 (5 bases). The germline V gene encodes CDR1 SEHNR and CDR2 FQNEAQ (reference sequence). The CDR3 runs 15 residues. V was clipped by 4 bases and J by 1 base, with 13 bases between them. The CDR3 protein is CASSWDRIGNYGYTF. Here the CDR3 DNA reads TGTGCCAGCAGCTGGGACCGGATAGGTAACTATGGCTACACCTTC.

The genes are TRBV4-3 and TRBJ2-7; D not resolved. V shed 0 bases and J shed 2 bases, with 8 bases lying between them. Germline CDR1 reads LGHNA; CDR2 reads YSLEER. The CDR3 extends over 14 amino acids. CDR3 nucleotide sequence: TGCGCCAGCAGCCAAGAGGCTTCCCCCTACGAGCAGTACTTC. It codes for CASSQEASPYEQYF.

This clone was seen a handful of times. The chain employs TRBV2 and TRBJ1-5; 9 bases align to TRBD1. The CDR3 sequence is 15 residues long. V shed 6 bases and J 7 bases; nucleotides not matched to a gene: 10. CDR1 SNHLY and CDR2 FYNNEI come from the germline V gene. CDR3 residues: CASSTGTGKGQPQHF. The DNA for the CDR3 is TGTGCCAGCAGCACCGGGACAGGGAAAGGGCAGCCCCAGCATTTT.

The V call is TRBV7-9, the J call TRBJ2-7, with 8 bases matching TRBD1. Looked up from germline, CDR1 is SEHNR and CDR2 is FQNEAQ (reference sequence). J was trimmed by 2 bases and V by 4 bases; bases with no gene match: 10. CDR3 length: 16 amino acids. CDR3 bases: TGTGCCAGCAGCTCCAATTTCCGGGACAGGCCCTACGAGCAGTACTTC. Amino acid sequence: CASSSNFRDRPYEQYF.

The CDR3 nucleotides read TGTGCCAGCAGCGGTCAGGGACTAGCAGAGACCCAGTACTTC. Protein product: CASSGQGLAETQYF. This rearrangement joins TRBV7-6 to TRBJ2-5; 9 bases are a match to TRBD2. CDR1 is SGHVS, CDR2 FNYEAQ, per germline. Unmatched junction bases numbered 5, after V lost 5 bases and J lost 4 bases. There are 14 residues in the CDR3.

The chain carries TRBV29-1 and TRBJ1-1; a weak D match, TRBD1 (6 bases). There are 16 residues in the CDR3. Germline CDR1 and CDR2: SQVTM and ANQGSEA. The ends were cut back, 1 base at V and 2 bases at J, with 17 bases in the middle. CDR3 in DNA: TGCAGCGTTGAAGCAAGGAGGTCAGGGGAAAACACTGAAGCTTTCTTT. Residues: CSVEARRSGENTEAFF.

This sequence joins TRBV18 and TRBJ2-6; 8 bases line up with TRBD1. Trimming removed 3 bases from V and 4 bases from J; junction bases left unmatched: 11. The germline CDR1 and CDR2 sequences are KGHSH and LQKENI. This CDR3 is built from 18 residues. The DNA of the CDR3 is TGTGCCAGCTCACCTAACCAGGGGGCCAAGTCCGGGGCCAACGTCCTGACTTTC. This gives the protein CASSPNQGAKSGANVLTF.

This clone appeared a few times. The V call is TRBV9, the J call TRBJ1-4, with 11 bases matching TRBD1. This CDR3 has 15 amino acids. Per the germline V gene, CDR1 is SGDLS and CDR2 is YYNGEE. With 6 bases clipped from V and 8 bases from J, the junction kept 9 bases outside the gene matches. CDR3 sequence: CASTRTGGNREKLFF. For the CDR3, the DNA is TGTGCCAGCACCAGGACAGGGGGCAACAGGGAAAAACTGTTTTTT.

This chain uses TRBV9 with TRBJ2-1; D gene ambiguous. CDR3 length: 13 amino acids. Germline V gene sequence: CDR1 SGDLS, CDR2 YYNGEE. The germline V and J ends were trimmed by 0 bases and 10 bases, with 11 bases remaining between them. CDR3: CASSVGVLGEQFF. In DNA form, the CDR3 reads TGTGCCAGCAGCGTAGGAGTGCTGGGGGAGCAGTTCTTC.

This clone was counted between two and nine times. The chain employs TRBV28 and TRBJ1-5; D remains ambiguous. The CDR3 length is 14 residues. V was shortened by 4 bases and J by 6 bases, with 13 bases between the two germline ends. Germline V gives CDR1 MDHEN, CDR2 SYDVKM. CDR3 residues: CASSWPDGVQPQHF. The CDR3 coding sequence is TGTGCCAGCAGTTGGCCAGACGGGGTTCAGCCCCAGCATTTT.

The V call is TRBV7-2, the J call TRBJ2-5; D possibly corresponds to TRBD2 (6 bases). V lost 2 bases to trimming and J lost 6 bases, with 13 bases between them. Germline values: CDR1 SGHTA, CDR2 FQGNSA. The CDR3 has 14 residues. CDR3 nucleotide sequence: TGTGCCAGCAGCTTAAGTCAAGGGAGGCAGACCCAGTACTTC. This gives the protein CASSLSQGRQTQYF. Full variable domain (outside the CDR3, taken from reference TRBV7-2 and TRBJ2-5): GAGVSQSPSNKVTEKGKDVELRCDPISGHTALYWYRQSLGQGLEFLIYFQGNSAPDKSGLPSDRFSAERTGGSVSTLTIQRTQQEDSAVYLCASSLSQGRQTQYFGPGTRLLVL.

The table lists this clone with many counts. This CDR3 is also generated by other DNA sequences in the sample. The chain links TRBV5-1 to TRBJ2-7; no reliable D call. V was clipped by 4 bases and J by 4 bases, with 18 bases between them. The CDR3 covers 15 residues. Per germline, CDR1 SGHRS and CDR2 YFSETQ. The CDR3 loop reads CASSQEGLVGYEQYF. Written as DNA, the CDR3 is TGCGCCAGCAGCCAGGAAGGGCTCGTGGGGTACGAGCAGTACTTC.

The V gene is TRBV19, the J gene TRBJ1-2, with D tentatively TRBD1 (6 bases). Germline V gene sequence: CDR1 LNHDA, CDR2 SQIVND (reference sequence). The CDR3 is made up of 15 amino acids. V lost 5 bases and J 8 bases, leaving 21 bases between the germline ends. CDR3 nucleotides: TGTGCCAGTAGTCCCTCGACAGGCCACAATGTGGGCTACACCTTC. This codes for CASSPSTGHNVGYTF.

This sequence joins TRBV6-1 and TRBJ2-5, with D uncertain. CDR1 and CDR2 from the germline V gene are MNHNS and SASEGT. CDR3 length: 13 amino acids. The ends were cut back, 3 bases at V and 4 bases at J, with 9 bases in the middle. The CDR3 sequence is CASSEGMRETQYF. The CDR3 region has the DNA TGTGCCAGCAGTGAGGGGATGAGAGAGACCCAGTACTTC.

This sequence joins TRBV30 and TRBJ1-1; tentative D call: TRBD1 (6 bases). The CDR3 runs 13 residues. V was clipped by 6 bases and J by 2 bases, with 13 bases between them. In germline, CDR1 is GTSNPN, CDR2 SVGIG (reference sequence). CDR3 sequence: CACQLQGNTEAFF. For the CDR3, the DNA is TGTGCCTGTCAGCTACAGGGTAACACTGAAGCTTTCTTT.

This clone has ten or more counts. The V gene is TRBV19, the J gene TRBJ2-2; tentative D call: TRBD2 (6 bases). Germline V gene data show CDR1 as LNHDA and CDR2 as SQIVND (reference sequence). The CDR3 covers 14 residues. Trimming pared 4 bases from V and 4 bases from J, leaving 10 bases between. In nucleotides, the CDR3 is TGTGCCAGTAGTAGGAGGGAGGCCACCGGGGAGCTGTTTTTT. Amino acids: CASSRREATGELFF.

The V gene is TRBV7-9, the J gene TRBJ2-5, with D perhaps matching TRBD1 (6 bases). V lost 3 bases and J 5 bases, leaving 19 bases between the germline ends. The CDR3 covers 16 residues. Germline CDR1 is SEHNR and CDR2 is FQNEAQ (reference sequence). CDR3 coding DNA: TGTGCCAGCAGCTTTGGGGCCTATGGACAGAAGGAGACCCAGTACTTC. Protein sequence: CASSFGAYGQKETQYF.

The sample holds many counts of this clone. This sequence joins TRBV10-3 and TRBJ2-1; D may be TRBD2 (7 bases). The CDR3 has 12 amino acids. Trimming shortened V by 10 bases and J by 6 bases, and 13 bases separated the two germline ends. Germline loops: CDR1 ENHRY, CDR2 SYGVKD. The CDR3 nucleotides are TGTGCCACGAAGGGGGGGGTCAATGAGCAGTTCTTC. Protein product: CATKGGVNEQFF.

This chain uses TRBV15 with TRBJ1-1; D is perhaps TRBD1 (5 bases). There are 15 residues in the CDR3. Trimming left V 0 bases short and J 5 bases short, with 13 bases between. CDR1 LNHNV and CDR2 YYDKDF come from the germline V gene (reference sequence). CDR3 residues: CATSRDFGTQTEAFF. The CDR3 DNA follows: TGTGCCACCAGCAGAGATTTCGGGACCCAGACTGAAGCTTTCTTT.

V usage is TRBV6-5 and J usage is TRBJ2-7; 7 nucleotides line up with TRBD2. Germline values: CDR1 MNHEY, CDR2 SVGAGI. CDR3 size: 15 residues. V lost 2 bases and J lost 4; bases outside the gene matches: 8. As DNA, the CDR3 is TGTGCCAGCAGTTACAGGGCGGGAGTGGGGTACGAGCAGTACTTC. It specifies CASSYRAGVGYEQYF.

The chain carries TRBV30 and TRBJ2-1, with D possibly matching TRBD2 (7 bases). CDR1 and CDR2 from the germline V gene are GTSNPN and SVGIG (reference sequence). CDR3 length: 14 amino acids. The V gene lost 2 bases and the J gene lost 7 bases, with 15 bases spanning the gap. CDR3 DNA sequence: TGTGCCTGGAGTAGGGGGGGCCTGCGAAATGAGCAGTTCTTC. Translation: CAWSRGGLRNEQFF.

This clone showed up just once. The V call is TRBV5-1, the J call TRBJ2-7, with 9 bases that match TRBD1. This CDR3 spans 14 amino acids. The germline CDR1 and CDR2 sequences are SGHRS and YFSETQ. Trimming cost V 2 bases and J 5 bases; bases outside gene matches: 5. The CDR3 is CASSFTGGIDEQYF. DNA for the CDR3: TGCGCCAGCAGCTTTACAGGGGGCATAGACGAGCAGTACTTC.

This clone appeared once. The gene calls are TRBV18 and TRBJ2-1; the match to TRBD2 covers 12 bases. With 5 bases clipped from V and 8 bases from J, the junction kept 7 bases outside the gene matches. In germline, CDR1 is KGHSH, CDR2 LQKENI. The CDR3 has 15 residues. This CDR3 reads CASSTGLAGNDEQFF. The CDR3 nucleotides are TGTGCCAGCTCAACCGGACTAGCGGGAAACGATGAGCAGTTCTTC.

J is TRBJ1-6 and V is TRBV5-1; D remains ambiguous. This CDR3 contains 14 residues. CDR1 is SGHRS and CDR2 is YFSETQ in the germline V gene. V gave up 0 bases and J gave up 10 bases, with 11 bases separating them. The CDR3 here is CASSLVGFGSPLHF. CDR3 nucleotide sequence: TGCGCCAGCAGCTTGGTGGGGTTTGGATCACCCCTCCACTTT.

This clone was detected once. CDR3 region: CASSEDFYTDTQYF. The DNA of the CDR3 is TGTGCCAGCAGTGAAGACTTTTACACAGATACGCAGTATTTT. This chain joins TRBV2 and TRBJ2-3, with unresolved D. Per germline, CDR1 SNHLY and CDR2 FYNNEI. CDR3 length equals 14 residues. Trimming removed 1 base at V and 2 bases at J, with 7 bases between.

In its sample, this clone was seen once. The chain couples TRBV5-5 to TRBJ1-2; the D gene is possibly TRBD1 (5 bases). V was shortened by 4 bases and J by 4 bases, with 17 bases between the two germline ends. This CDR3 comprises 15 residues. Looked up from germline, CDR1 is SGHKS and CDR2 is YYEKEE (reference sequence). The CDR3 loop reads CASSIGDSRAYGYTF. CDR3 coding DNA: TGTGCCAGCAGCATCGGAGATTCCAGGGCCTATGGCTACACCTTC.

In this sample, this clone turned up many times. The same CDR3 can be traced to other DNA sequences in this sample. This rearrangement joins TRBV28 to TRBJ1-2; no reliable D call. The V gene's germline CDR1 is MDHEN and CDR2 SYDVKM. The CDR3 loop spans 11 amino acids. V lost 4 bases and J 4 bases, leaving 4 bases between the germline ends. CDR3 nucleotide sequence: TGTGCCAGCAGTTCACCCTATGGCTACACCTTC. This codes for CASSSPYGYTF.

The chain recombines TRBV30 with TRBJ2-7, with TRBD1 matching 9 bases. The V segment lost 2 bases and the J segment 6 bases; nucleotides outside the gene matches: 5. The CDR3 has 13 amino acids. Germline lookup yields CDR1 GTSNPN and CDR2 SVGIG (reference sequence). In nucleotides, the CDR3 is TGTGCCTGGAGTAGGGACAGGGATCGCGAGCAGTACTTC. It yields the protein CAWSRDRDREQYF.

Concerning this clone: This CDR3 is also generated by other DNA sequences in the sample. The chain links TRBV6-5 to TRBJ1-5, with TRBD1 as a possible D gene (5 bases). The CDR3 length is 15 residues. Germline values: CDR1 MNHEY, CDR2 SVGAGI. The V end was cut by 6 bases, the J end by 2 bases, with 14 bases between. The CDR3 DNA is TGTGCCAGCAGCTCTGGGGGGTTGGGCAATCAGCCCCAGCATTTT. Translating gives CASSSGGLGNQPQHF.

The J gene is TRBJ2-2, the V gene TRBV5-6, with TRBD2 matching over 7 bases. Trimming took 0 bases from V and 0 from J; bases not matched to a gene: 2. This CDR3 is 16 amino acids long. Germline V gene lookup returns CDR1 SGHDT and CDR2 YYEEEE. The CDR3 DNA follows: TGTGCCAGCAGCTTGGCTCTAGCGGCGAACACCGGGGAGCTGTTTTTT. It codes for CASSLALAANTGELFF.

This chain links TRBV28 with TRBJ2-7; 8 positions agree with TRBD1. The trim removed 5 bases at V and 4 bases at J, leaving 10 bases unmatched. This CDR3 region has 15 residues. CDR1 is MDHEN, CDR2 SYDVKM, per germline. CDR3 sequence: CASSTPPRGRYEQYF. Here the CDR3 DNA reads TGTGCCAGCAGTACCCCCCCCAGGGGGCGGTACGAGCAGTACTTC.